This is a list of T cell receptor beta chains from one sample in a study of identical twins. TCRdb redid the calling of the 5' RACE reads with MiXCR, one entry per CDR3 protein. The sample lists fewer than 650,000 distinct CDR3 sequences, roughly 9.9% seen once, with around 3.1% in the top ten. Separately, the same data were catalogued under a study of yellow fever vaccine responses in identical twins.

Input material: PBMCs. The receptors come from a woman under 30 in good health. Each CDR3 is given with its conserved first and last residue. A D gene is named only where the DNA matches it firmly. Clone size is given for some rows only: seen once, a few or many times, or a class if the clone is expanded.

TRBJ1-6 | . | few | TRBV7-9 | TGTGCCAGCAGACCCACAGGCGACCATTCACCCCTCCACTTT | CASRPTGDHSPLHF
TRBJ2-5 | TRBD1 | few | TRBV7-9 | TGTGCCAGCAGCTCCCCTTGGGACAGGGTAGAACAGACCCAGTACTTC | CASSSPWDRVEQTQYF
TRBJ2-7 | . | few | TRBV9 | TGTGCCAGCAGCGTAGCTCTTGGCGGGTTAGACGAGCAGTACTTC | CASSVALGGLDEQYF
TRBJ2-5 | TRBD1 | . | TRBV27 | TGTGCCAGCAGTGGGTGGACAGGGAAGGATGAGACCCAGTACTTC | CASSGWTGKDETQYF
TRBJ1-5 | . | few | TRBV6-1 | TGTGCCAGCAGCTCCCTCAACGCCGTCGGCAATCAGCCCCAGCATTTT | CASSSLNAVGNQPQHF
TRBJ1-1 | . | . | TRBV10-1 | TGCGCCAGCAGCCTGGGGACGGGCGTTGCGGCTTTCTTT | CASSLGTGVAAFF
TRBJ2-3 | . | few | TRBV25-1 | TGTGCCAGCAGTGAACCGGGGGGCTACACAGATACGCAGTATTTT | CASSEPGGYTDTQYF
TRBJ2-7 | . | few | TRBV6-5 | TGTGCCAGCAGTTACTCGGGACCGGGCGTCGAGCAGTACTTC | CASSYSGPGVEQYF
TRBJ2-1 | . | few | TRBV4-3 | TGCGCCAGCAGCCATTTCAAAGCGGGACAGAACTACAATGAGCAGTTCTTC | CASSHFKAGQNYNEQFF
TRBJ2-2 | . | many | TRBV5-1 | TGCGCCAGCAGCTTAGGTGGGCAGGGTCGGACCGGGGAGCTGTTTTTT | CASSLGGQGRTGELFF
TRBJ2-2 | . | . | TRBV24-1 | TGTGCCACCAGTGATTTCCGGGGGTCCACGGTGGAGCTGTTTTTT | CATSDFRGSTVELFF
TRBJ2-5 | . | . | TRBV3-1 | TGTGCCAGCAGCCAAGATAAAGGGAAGAAGACCCAGTACTTC | CASSQDKGKKTQYF
TRBJ1-5 | TRBD1 | few | TRBV28 | TGTGCCAGCAGTACCGGGACAGGGGGAACTTGGGGTCAGCCCCAGCATTTT | CASSTGTGGTWGQPQHF
TRBJ2-6 | . | . | TRBV4-1 | TGCGCCAGCACAACCACTGGGGCCAACGTCCTGACTTTC | CASTTTGANVLTF
TRBJ2-7 | TRBD2 | few | TRBV20-1 | TGCAGTGGCAGCGGGAGAGTTGGCTCCTACGAGCAGTACTTC | CSGSGRVGSYEQYF
TRBJ1-2 | . | many | TRBV6-1 | TGTGCCAGCAGATCCGAAACTGGTGGCTACACCTTC | CASRSETGGYTF
TRBJ2-3 | . | few | TRBV28 | TGTGCCAGCAGTTTACCCACCATGAGGAACAGGATCGGGGTCACAGATACGCAGTATTTT | CASSLPTMRNRIGVTDTQYF
TRBJ2-3 | . | many | TRBV4-3 | TGCGCCAGCAGCCAAGATTTGCGGGCCACAGATACGCAGTATTTT | CASSQDLRATDTQYF
TRBJ2-7 | TRBD1 | many | TRBV5-1 | TGCGCCAGCAGCTTGGAGTGGGACAGTTTCTACGAGCAGTACTTC | CASSLEWDSFYEQYF
TRBJ2-3 | TRBD2 | few | TRBV5-1 | TGCGCCAGCAGCTCAGTAGCGGGGGATCCGGGAGATACGCAGTATTTT | CASSSVAGDPGDTQYF
TRBJ2-7 | . | many | TRBV20-1 | TGCAGTGCTAGACCAGGAACCGAGCAGTACTTC | CSARPGTEQYF
TRBJ2-3 | . | few | TRBV2 | TGTGCCAGCAATACAGGGGGGGGCACAGATACGCAGTATTTT | CASNTGGGTDTQYF
TRBJ2-2 | TRBD2 | . | TRBV20-1 | TGCAGTGCCCCCCCCGGCGGGAGGGGGGCCGGGGAGCTGTTTTTT | CSAPPGGRGAGELFF
TRBJ2-7 | TRBD2 | few | TRBV20-1 | TGCAGTGCTAGTCACTTGGCTAGCGGGTTCAACGAGCAGTACTTC | CSASHLASGFNEQYF
TRBJ2-2 | . | . | TRBV12-3/TRBV12-4 | TGTGCCAGCAGTTTGAGGTGGGACTCCCCAGGAGGGGCCGGGGAGCTGTTTTTT | CASSLRWDSPGGAGELFF
TRBJ2-1 | . | . | TRBV27 | TGTGCCAGCAGTAGGGCAGAAGTAACCTACAATGAGCAGTTCTTC | CASSRAEVTYNEQFF
TRBJ1-2 | . | many | TRBV11-2 | TGTGCCAGCAGCTTAGACGGGGGCGGGGGTGGCTACACCTTC | CASSLDGGGGGYTF
TRBJ1-2 | TRBD1 | . | TRBV5-6 | TGTGCCAGCAGCTTGAACCGGGACAGGCGTTACTTCTATGGCTACACCTTC | CASSLNRDRRYFYGYTF
TRBJ2-6 | . | few | TRBV6-2/TRBV6-3 | TGTGCCAGCAGAGCGGTGCTGGGGGCCAACGTCCTGACTTTC | CASRAVLGANVLTF
TRBJ2-3 | TRBD1 | . | TRBV7-9 | TGTGCCAGCAGCTCCTGGGGACAGACTAGCACAGATACGCAGTATTTT | CASSSWGQTSTDTQYF
TRBJ2-7 | . | . | TRBV30 | TGTGCCTGGAGTGTGGGCGCCTACGAGCAGTACTTC | CAWSVGAYEQYF
TRBJ2-5 | TRBD2 | many | TRBV6-1 | TGTGCCAGCAGAATAGGACTAGCTCAACAAGAGACCCAGTACTTC | CASRIGLAQQETQYF
TRBJ2-7 | TRBD2 | . | TRBV6-2/TRBV6-3 | TGTGCCAGCAGTTACTTCTTTAGCGGGAGCAGGGAGCAGTACTTC | CASSYFFSGSREQYF
TRBJ2-1 | . | many | TRBV7-9 | TGTGCCAGCAGCCCAAGGATGGATAGCTCCTACAATGAGCAGTTCTTC | CASSPRMDSSYNEQFF
TRBJ2-3 | TRBD2 | . | TRBV5-1 | TGCGCCAGCAGCTCAGATTGGGGGGGTAGCACAGATACGCAGTATTTT | CASSSDWGGSTDTQYF
TRBJ2-3 | . | few | TRBV12-3/TRBV12-4 | TGTGCCAGCAGGCCCGGGAGTGTGGATACGCAGTATTTT | CASRPGSVDTQYF
TRBJ2-7 | TRBD2 | many | TRBV20-1 | TGCAGTGCTAGAAACGGCGGGGGGGCTTTCCTTGAGCAGTACTTC | CSARNGGGAFLEQYF
TRBJ2-3 | . | many | TRBV7-2 | TGTGCCAGCAGCTCCTACACAGATACGCAGTATTTT | CASSSYTDTQYF
TRBJ1-2 | TRBD1 | . | TRBV9 | TGTGCCAGCAGCGCCCACGGGGGACAGGGAAGAATGGGTGGCTACACCTTC | CASSAHGGQGRMGGYTF
TRBJ2-6 | . | few | TRBV7-3 | TGTGCCAGCAGCGCAGGGATTACTGGGGCCAACGTCCTGACTTTC | CASSAGITGANVLTF
TRBJ2-7 | TRBD2 | many | TRBV7-9 | TGTGCCAGCAGCCCAACAGCGGGAGGGCCCTCGAGTGAGCAGTACTTC | CASSPTAGGPSSEQYF
TRBJ2-3 | . | few | TRBV20-1 | TGCAGTGCTAGAGAGGGAGCAAGACCCACAGATACGCAGTATTTT | CSAREGARPTDTQYF
TRBJ2-1 | . | . | TRBV5-1 | TGCGCCAGCAGCCGAATTTTGGCGGGGAAATACAATGAGCAGTTCTTC | CASSRILAGKYNEQFF
TRBJ2-3 | . | many | TRBV9 | TGTGCCAGCAGCGTAGCAGCGGCCCTAAGCACAGATACGCAGTATTTT | CASSVAAALSTDTQYF
TRBJ2-2 | TRBD2 | few | TRBV29-1 | TGCAGCGTCGTGGGACTAGCGGGAGACAACACCGGGGAGCTGTTTTTT | CSVVGLAGDNTGELFF
TRBJ2-1 | . | . | TRBV4-3 | TGCGCCAGCAGCCAAGATCGGACGGCGGGGAGCTGGCTGGGTGAGCAGTTCTTC | CASSQDRTAGSWLGEQFF